Below, 4 T cell receptor beta chains from the same sample are listed, as sequenced in a study of cytomegalovirus exposure and HLA in healthy donors. The repertoire was sequenced with immunoSEQ multiplex PCR; TCRdb's copy has only in-frame clones and lacks some. The table has 80,000 to 90,000 clones, roughly 97% seen once. Sequenced sample: PBMCs. The source is a young man in good health and CMV-seronegative.

The CDR3 is CASSEPGLAPPEQYV. CDR3 sequence (DNA): TGTGCCAGCAGTGAACCGGGACTAGCGCCCCCCGAGCAGTACGTC. The rearrangement links TRBV6-1 to TRBJ2-7, with TRBD2 matching 10 bases. Germline V gene data show CDR1 as MNHNS and CDR2 as SASEGT. There are 15 residues in the CDR3. After removal of 2 bases from V and 6 bases from J, the junction contained 7 bases not matched to a gene.

The rearrangement links TRBV10-2 to TRBJ2-7; weak D call: TRBD2 (5 bases). Germline V gene data show CDR1 as WSHSY and CDR2 as SAAADI. The CDR3 spans 14 residues. The V end lost 7 bases, the J end lost 2 bases, and 15 bases lay between the germline ends. CDR3 DNA sequence: TGCGCCAGCAAAGGTACGTCGGGAACCTACGAGCAGTACGTC. Amino acids: CASKGTSGTYEQYV.

V gene TRBV5-1 combines with J gene TRBJ1-2; 7 nucleotides line up with TRBD1. Per the germline V gene, CDR1 is SGHRS and CDR2 is YFSETQ. The CDR3 is 14 residues long. Trimming cost V 2 bases and J 6 bases; bases outside gene matches: 7. This chain's CDR3 is CASSLQGSGDGYTF. CDR3 DNA sequence: TGCGCCAGCAGCTTACAGGGGAGCGGCGATGGCTACACCTTC.

The V and J genes are TRBV7-9 and TRBJ1-2; D gene uncertain. The CDR3 contains 13 residues. In germline, CDR1 is SEHNR, CDR2 FQNEAQ (reference sequence). V lost 1 base, J lost 4 bases, and 7 bases lay in between. CDR3 loop: CASSLVGGYGYTF. Written as DNA, the CDR3 is TGTGCCAGCAGCTTAGTGGGAGGCTATGGCTACACCTTC. Supplemented by reference TRBV7-9 and TRBJ1-2, the full variable domain reads DTGVSQNPRHKITKRGQNVTFRCDPISEHNRLYWYRQTLGQGPEFLTYFQNEAQLEKSRLLSDRFSAERPKGSFSTLEIQRTEQGDSAMYLCASSLVGGYGYTFGSGTRLTVV.